This TCR beta chain emerged from a study of control samples from healthy donors and cancer patients (TCRdb year 2020). The library was generated by the immunoSEQ multiplex PCR assay. TCRdb obtained this table from immuneACCESS and retained in-frame rearrangements with V and J assigned. These tables miss some clones; where compared with another copy, unresolved V genes account for less than half of the shortfall, and the remainder is unexplained. The table for this sample lists about 92,000 clones; roughly 82% of them were counted only once. The ten largest clones represent roughly 9.8% of the sample. As for this clone: Its antigen specificity is not known. Per-nucleotide qualities are absent, and no much larger clonotype sits a single base away.

From cysteine to phenylalanine, the CDR3 is 15 amino acids long. Only the CDR3 DNA stays, 45 bases, in frame from base 1. CDR1 and CDR2 are drawn from the germline V gene (reference sequence): SEHNR, FQNEAQ. V is cut back by 4 bases and J by 4 bases, with 4 bases in the junction unmatched. This TCR came from a woman aged 55-70 years in good health. The rearrangement joined TRBV7-9 to TRBJ2-2, with TRBD1 matching 9 junction bases. Sequencing used blood. The CDR3 region reads CASSWGTGSTGELFF. The nucleotide sequence reads TGTGCCAGCAGCTGGGGGACAGGGTCCACCGGGGAGCTGTTTTTT.